This record concerns one T cell receptor beta chain sequence. The record originates from a study of T cell responses to AZD1222 COVID-19 vaccine. Germline V gives CDR1 GTSNPN, CDR2 SVGIG (reference sequence). V was pared by 3 bases and J by 6 bases, with 15 bases between. The length of the CDR3 is 14 residues. Assay: immunoSEQ multiplex PCR; the TCRdb copy retains only in-frame clones and omits some. The sample shows 70,000 to 85,000 clones, around 82% of them seen only once. The rearrangement joins TRBV30 to TRBJ1-5, with a possible D match to TRBD1 (6 bases). The sequence derives from an adult who received the AZD1222 COVID-19 vaccine. The source was peripheral blood, collected 28 days after the second AZD1222 dose. CDR3 DNA: TGTGCCTGGAGGGGTTCAGGGGCGGGTCAGCCCCAGCATTTT. Amino acids: CAWRGSGAGQPQHF.